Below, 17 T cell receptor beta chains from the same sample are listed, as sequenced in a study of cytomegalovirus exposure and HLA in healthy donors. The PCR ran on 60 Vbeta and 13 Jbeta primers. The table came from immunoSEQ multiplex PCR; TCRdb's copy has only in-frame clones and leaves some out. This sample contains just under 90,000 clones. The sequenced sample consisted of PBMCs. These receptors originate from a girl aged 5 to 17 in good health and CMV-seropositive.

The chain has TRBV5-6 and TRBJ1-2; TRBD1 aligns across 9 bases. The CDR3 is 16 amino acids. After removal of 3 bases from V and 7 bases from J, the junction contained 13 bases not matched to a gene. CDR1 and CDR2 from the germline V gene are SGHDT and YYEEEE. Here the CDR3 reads CASSWTIKQGAFGYTF. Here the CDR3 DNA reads TGTGCCAGCAGCTGGACTATAAAACAGGGGGCTTTTGGCTACACCTTC.

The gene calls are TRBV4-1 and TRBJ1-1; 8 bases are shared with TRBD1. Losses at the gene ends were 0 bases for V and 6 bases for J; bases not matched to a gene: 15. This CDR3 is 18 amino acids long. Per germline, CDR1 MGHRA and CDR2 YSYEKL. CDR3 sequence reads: CASSQERSGGAGVAEAFF. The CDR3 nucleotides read TGCGCCAGCAGCCAAGAACGGTCAGGGGGCGCAGGAGTCGCTGAAGCTTTCTTT.

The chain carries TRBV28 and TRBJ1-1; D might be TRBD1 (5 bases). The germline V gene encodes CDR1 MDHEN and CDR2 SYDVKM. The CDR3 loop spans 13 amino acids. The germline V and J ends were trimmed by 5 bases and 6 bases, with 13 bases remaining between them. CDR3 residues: CASSQGRAAEAFF. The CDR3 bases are TGTGCCAGCAGTCAGGGTCGGGCGGCTGAAGCTTTCTTT. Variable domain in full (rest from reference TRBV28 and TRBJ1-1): DVKVTQSSRYLVKRTGEKVFLECVQDMDHENMFWYRQDPGLGLRLIYFSYDVKMKEKGDIPEGYSVSREKKERFSLILESASTNQTSMYLCASSQGRAAEAFFGQGTRLTVV.

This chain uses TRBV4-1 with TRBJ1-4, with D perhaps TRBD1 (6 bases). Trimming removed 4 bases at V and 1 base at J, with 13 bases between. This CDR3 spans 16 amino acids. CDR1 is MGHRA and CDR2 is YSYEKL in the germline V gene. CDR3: CASSPINRVTNEKLFF. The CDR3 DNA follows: TGCGCCAGCAGCCCGATCAACAGGGTAACTAATGAAAAACTGTTTTTT.

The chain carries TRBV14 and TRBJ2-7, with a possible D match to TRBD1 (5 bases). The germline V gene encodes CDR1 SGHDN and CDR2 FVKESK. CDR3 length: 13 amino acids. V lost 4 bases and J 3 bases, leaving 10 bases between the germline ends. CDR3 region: CASSRIQGYEQYF. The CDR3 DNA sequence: TGTGCCAGCAGCCGTATTCAGGGCTACGAGCAGTACTTC.

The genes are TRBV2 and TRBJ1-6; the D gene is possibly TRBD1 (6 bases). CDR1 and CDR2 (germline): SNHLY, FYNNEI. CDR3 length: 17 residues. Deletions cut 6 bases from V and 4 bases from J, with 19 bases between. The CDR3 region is CASSPIRQGPYNSPLHF. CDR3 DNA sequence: TGTGCCAGCAGCCCCATCCGGCAGGGGCCTTATAATTCACCCCTCCACTTT.

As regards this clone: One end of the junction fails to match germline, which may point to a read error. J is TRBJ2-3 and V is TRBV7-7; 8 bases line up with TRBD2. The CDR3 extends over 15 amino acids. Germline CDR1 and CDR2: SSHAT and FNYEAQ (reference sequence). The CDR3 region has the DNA TGTGCTAGCAGCCGTACAGCGGGGGCCACAGATACGCAGTATTTT. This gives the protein CASSRTAGATDTQYF.

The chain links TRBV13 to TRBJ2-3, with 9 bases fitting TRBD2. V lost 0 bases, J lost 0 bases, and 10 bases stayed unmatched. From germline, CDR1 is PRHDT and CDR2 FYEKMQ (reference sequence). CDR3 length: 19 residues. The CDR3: CASSLGIAGELTSTDTQYF. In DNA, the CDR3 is TGTGCCAGCAGCTTAGGGATAGCGGGGGAGCTAACTAGCACAGATACGCAGTATTTT.

The CDR3 region has the DNA TGTGCCAGCAGTTTGTGGACAGGGGGGGCGGAGACCCAGTACTTC. It is translated as CASSLWTGGAETQYF. J is TRBJ2-5 and V is TRBV28; 10 bases agree with TRBD1. Germline V lookup: CDR1 MDHEN, CDR2 SYDVKM. The CDR3 extends over 15 amino acids. Trimming at V came to 3 bases and at J to 5 bases, leaving 6 bases not matched to a gene.

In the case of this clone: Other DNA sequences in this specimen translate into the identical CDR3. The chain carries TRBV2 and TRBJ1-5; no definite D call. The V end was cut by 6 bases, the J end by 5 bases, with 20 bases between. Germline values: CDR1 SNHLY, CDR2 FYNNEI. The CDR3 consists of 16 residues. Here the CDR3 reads CASRGGVDYEDQPQHF. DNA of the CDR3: TGTGCCAGCAGGGGAGGAGTGGACTACGAAGATCAGCCCCAGCATTTT. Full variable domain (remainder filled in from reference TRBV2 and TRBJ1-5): EPEVTQTPSHQVTQMGQEVILRCVPISNHLYFYWYRQILGQKVEFLVSFYNNEISEKSEIFDDQFSVERPDGSNFTLKIRSTKLEDSAMYFCASRGGVDYEDQPQHFGDGTRLSIL.

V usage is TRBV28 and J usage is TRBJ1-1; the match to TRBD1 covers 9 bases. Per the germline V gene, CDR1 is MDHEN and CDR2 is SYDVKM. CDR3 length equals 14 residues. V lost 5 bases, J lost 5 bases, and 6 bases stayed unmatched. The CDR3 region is CASSPGTGLTEAFF. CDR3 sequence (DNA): TGTGCCAGCAGTCCCGGGACAGGGCTAACTGAAGCTTTCTTT.

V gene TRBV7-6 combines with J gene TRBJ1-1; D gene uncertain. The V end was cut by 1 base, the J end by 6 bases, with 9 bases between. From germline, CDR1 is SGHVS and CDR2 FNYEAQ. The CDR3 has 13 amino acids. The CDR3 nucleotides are TGTGCCAGCAGCTTAGACGGGTTCGCTGAAGCTTTCTTT. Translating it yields CASSLDGFAEAFF.

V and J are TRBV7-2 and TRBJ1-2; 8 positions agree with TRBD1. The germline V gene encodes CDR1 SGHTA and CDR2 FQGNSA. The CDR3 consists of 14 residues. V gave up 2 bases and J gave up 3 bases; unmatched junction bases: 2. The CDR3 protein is CASSLQQGDYGYTF. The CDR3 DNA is TGTGCCAGCAGCTTACAACAGGGGGACTATGGCTACACCTTC. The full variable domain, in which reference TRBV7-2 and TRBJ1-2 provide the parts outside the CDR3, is GAGVSQSPSNKVTEKGKDVELRCDPISGHTALYWYRQSLGQGLEFLIYFQGNSAPDKSGLPSDRFSAERTGGSVSTLTIQRTQQEDSAVYLCASSLQQGDYGYTFGSGTRLTVV.

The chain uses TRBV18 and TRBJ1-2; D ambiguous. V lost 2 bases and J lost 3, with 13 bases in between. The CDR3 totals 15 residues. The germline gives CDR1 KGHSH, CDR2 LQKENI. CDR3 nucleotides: TGTGCCAGCTCACCAGATGAGGCGGGTTACTATGGCTACACCTTC. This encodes CASSPDEAGYYGYTF.

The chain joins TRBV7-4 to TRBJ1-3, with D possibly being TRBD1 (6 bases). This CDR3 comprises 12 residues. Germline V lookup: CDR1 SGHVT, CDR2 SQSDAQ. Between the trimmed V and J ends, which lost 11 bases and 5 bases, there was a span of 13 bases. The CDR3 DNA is TGTGCCCGACTGAGGGGGAGAAACACCATATATTTT. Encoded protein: CARLRGRNTIYF.

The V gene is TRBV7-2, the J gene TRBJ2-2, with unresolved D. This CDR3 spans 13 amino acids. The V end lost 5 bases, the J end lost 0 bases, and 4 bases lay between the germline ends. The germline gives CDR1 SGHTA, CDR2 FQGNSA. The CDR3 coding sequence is TGTGCCAGCAGCCCTACGAACACCGGGGAGCTGTTTTTT. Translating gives CASSPTNTGELFF.

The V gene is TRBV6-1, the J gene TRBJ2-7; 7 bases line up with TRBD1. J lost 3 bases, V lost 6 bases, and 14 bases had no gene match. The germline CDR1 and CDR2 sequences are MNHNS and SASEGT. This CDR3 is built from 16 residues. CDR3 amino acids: CASRERATGALYEQYV. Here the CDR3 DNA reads TGTGCCAGCAGGGAACGGGCCACAGGGGCACTCTACGAGCAGTACGTC.